This is a list of T cell receptor beta chains from one sample in a study of T-cell memory formation after mild COVID-19. TCRdb reanalysed the 5' RACE reads using MiXCR and keeps one entry per CDR3 protein. The sample lists roughly 110,000 distinct CDR3 sequences; approximately 22% were seen once. Material: PBMCs or a T cell subset sorted from them (not recorded which). Receptors originate from a man aged 18 to 30 who had mild COVID-19 (a few samples of this study predate the infection). Cell type and time point are not known. The CDR3 runs from the conserved cysteine through the conserved F or W. A D gene is named only where the DNA matches it firmly. Clone size, where shown, is once, few, many, or a class for clones that have expanded.

.	TRBJ2-2	.	TRBV15	TGTGCCACCAGGAGTGGGCGGACCCCGAACACCGGGGAGCTGTTTTTT	CATRSGRTPNTGELFF
.	TRBJ1-5	few	TRBV10-3	TGTGCCATCAGTGCGGACCTGATCAGCAATCAGCCCCAGCATTTT	CAISADLISNQPQHF
.	TRBJ2-2	few	TRBV11-2	TGTGCCAGCAGCTTAGATTCGAGAAGGGTCCTTCTAACCCCCCACGGGGAGCTGTTTTTT	CASSLDSRRVLLTPHGELFF
.	TRBJ1-1	.	TRBV6-5	TGTGCCAGCAGTAAGGGAAGTAATCGACCGAACACTGAAGCTTTCTTT	CASSKGSNRPNTEAFF
.	TRBJ1-4	.	TRBV27	TGTGCCAGCAGTTTTCTCTTAAGCGGTGAAAAACTGTTTTTT	CASSFLLSGEKLFF
.	TRBJ2-7	few	TRBV7-9	TGTGCCAGCAGCTATAAAGCCCCCTACGAGCAGTACTTC	CASSYKAPYEQYF
TRBD1	TRBJ2-7	.	TRBV4-3	TGCGCCAGCAGCCACCAGACAGGGGAATACGAGCAGTACTTC	CASSHQTGEYEQYF
.	TRBJ2-2	many	TRBV27	TGTGCCAGCAGTTTATCAGGCGGGGAGCTGTTTTTT	CASSLSGGELFF
TRBD1	TRBJ1-1	.	TRBV5-1	TGCGCCAGCAGCTTGGACCGGACAGGGTTCGGCACTGAAGCTTTCTTT	CASSLDRTGFGTEAFF
.	TRBJ1-6	.	TRBV5-1	TGCGCCAGCAGCTTCGGGGGCCGTTCACCCCTCCACTTT	CASSFGGRSPLHF
TRBD1	TRBJ2-7	.	TRBV6-2/TRBV6-3	TGTGCCAGCAGTTTGAACAGGGGCTACGAGCAGTACTTC	CASSLNRGYEQYF
.	TRBJ1-3	few	TRBV5-1	TGCGCCAGCAGCTTGGTAGGGTTCGCCGGAAACACCATATATTTT	CASSLVGFAGNTIYF
.	TRBJ2-7	few	TRBV12-3/TRBV12-4	TGTGCCAGCAGTTCTGGACCCGAGCAGTACTTC	CASSSGPEQYF
TRBD2	TRBJ2-1	few	TRBV28	TGTGCCAGCAGTTTATCGCGGGGGTTTTACAATGAGCAGTTCTTC	CASSLSRGFYNEQFF
.	TRBJ1-5	.	TRBV27	TGTGCCAGCAGCCCATCAGGGTCTCAGCCCCAGCATTTT	CASSPSGSQPQHF
TRBD1	TRBJ1-2	.	TRBV6-5	TGTGCCAGCAGTTACTCGACAGGGAGGGCGTCCTATGGCTACACCTTC	CASSYSTGRASYGYTF
TRBD1	TRBJ1-1	.	TRBV4-1	TGCGCCAGCAGCCAAGTACCCGAGACAGGGGGAGGGAACACTGAAGCTTTCTTT	CASSQVPETGGGNTEAFF
.	TRBJ1-2	.	TRBV6-1	TGTGCCAGCAGGGTGGACACCGTTTACACCTTC	CASRVDTVYTF
TRBD1	TRBJ2-1	.	TRBV4-2	TGTGCCAGCAGCCAAGCGAGGGGGCTAGAGCAGTTCTTC	CASSQARGLEQFF
.	TRBJ2-5	.	TRBV5-1	TGCGCCAGCGGCGGACAGAGGTACCAAGAGACCCAGTACTTC	CASGGQRYQETQYF
.	TRBJ2-1	.	TRBV7-2	TGTGCCAGCAGCCCGACGGGACTCCACAATGAGCAGTTCTTC	CASSPTGLHNEQFF
.	TRBJ2-1	.	TRBV27	TGTGCCAGCAGTTTATCCGGAATGTCACCCGTAAATGAGCAGTTCTTC	CASSLSGMSPVNEQFF
.	TRBJ1-1	.	TRBV12-3/TRBV12-4	TGTGCCAGCAGCCCGGACAGTGTTCGGGCTTTCTTT	CASSPDSVRAFF
.	TRBJ2-4	many	TRBV4-1	TGCGCCAGCAGCCAAGATTCTCCAGGAACTGCCGAGGACATTCAGTACTTC	CASSQDSPGTAEDIQYF
.	TRBJ1-2	few	TRBV9	TGTGCCAGCAGCCTCATATTCGGGGGGAACTATGGCTACACCTTC	CASSLIFGGNYGYTF
TRBD2	TRBJ2-3	.	TRBV9	TGTGCCAGCAGCCCCTACGCTAGCGGGGGGGATACGCAGTATTTT	CASSPYASGGDTQYF
.	TRBJ2-7	few	TRBV7-9	TGTGCCAGCACTTCACCCCCGGAGGACAGTATCTCCTACGAGCAGTACTTC	CASTSPPEDSISYEQYF
.	TRBJ2-1	once	TRBV4-2	TGTGCCAGCAGCCAAGATCCCAATGAGCAGTTCTTC	CASSQDPNEQFF
.	TRBJ1-6	few	TRBV9	TGTGCCAGCAGCGGTAGCGCCGGTCCCGGGATCGGGGATTCACCCCTCCACTTT	CASSGSAGPGIGDSPLHF
.	TRBJ2-5	.	TRBV10-3	TGTGCCATCAGTGATACCCAGCTACAAGAGACCCAGTACTTC	CAISDTQLQETQYF
.	TRBJ2-5	.	TRBV10-3	TGTGCCATCAGTGAGTCTGGACCGGCGGAGACCCAGTACTTC	CAISESGPAETQYF
.	TRBJ1-4	.	TRBV20-1	TGCAGTGCTAGGGGTGACACGGCCGGGGAAAAACTGTTTTTT	CSARGDTAGEKLFF
.	TRBJ2-7	.	TRBV7-9	TGTGCCAGCAGGTTTCGGGGCGAGCAGTACTTC	CASRFRGEQYF
TRBD2	TRBJ2-3	.	TRBV4-1	TGCGCCAGCAGCAAGGGGAGGGTAGATACGCAGTATTTT	CASSKGRVDTQYF
.	TRBJ1-1	.	TRBV15	TGTGCCACCAGCAGAGGGCCGGGTGACACTGAAGCTTTCTTT	CATSRGPGDTEAFF
.	TRBJ2-7	few	TRBV3-1	TGTGCCAGCAGCCCCGGGACCGGTTTGGGAGAGCAGTACTTC	CASSPGTGLGEQYF
.	TRBJ1-1	few	TRBV7-2	TGTGCCAGCAGCTTAGAACGAGCCACGGGCACTGAAGCTTTCTTT	CASSLERATGTEAFF
.	TRBJ2-3	.	TRBV4-3	TGCGCCAGCAGCTCCCCGGGACTTGGCACAGATACGCAGTATTTT	CASSSPGLGTDTQYF
.	TRBJ2-5	.	TRBV29-1	TGCAGCGTTGAAGATCAGGGACGGGTAGAGACCCAGTACTTC	CSVEDQGRVETQYF
.	TRBJ1-5	.	TRBV7-8	TGTGCCAGCAGCTTAGCAGTGGGTCAACAGCCCCAGCATTTT	CASSLAVGQQPQHF
TRBD2	TRBJ2-5	few	TRBV4-1	TGCGCCAGCAGCCCCGGCGGCCTAGCGGGGAAGAAAGAGACCCAGTACTTC	CASSPGGLAGKKETQYF
.	TRBJ2-2	many	TRBV4-2	TGTGCCAGCAGCCAAGGGGCGGCGGGGCCGAACACCGGGGAGCTGTTTTTT	CASSQGAAGPNTGELFF
.	TRBJ2-1	.	TRBV28	TGTGCCAGCAGTTTATCATCCTGGCAGGGTTTTCACAATGAGCAGTTCTTC	CASSLSSWQGFHNEQFF
TRBD2	TRBJ2-1	few	TRBV5-1	TGCGCCAGCAGCAGTAGCGGGGGGGAGTACAATGAGCAGTTCTTC	CASSSSGGEYNEQFF
TRBD1	TRBJ1-2	.	TRBV6-2/TRBV6-3	TGTGCCACCCTGACAGGGGCCGGCTACACCTTC	CATLTGAGYTF
.	TRBJ1-2	once	TRBV12-3/TRBV12-4	TGTGCCAGCAGTGGGACGGGAAGGGACTATGACTATGGCTACACCTTC	CASSGTGRDYDYGYTF
TRBD2	TRBJ2-1	few	TRBV6-2/TRBV6-3	TGTGCCAGCAGCCTCAGATGGAGCGGGGGGGATGGGGAGCAGTTCTTC	CASSLRWSGGDGEQFF
.	TRBJ2-6	medium-sized	TRBV4-3	TGCGCCAGCAGCCAAGGGTCCAGCCCCTCTGGGGCCAACGTCCTGACTTTC	CASSQGSSPSGANVLTF
.	TRBJ2-7	.	TRBV6-5	TGTGCCAGCAGCCCCGGCGGGTCTGAGCAGTACTTC	CASSPGGSEQYF
.	TRBJ1-6	.	TRBV27	TGTGCCAGCAGTTCCCGGGAGAGCTCCTATAATTCACCCCTCCACTTT	CASSSRESSYNSPLHF
TRBD1	TRBJ2-2	few	TRBV9	TGTGCCAGCAGCCCCGGACAGGGGATCAGCGGGGAGCTGTTTTTT	CASSPGQGISGELFF
.	TRBJ2-3	few	TRBV27	TGTGCCAGCACAGATACGCAGTATTTT	CASTDTQYF
.	TRBJ1-1	few	TRBV6-5	TGTGCCAGCAGGCCGCCGGGAGGCACTGAAGCTTTCTTT	CASRPPGGTEAFF
.	TRBJ2-5	few	TRBV11-2	TGTGCCAGCAGCTCCCGGCGGGGAATCCAAGAGACCCAGTACTTC	CASSSRRGIQETQYF
.	TRBJ1-3	many	TRBV6-5	TGTGCCAGCAGTTATTCGACAGCTGGAAACACCATATATTTT	CASSYSTAGNTIYF
.	TRBJ2-1	.	TRBV5-1	TGCGCCAGCAGCTTGGAAACTAGTAACTCGGAGCAGTTCTTC	CASSLETSNSEQFF
TRBD1	TRBJ2-7	.	TRBV29-1	TGCAGCGTCGATGGGACAGGTCGCCGAAATGGGGACGAGCAGTACTTC	CSVDGTGRRNGDEQYF
.	TRBJ2-1	few	TRBV9	TGTGCCAGCAGCCCAACCGGGGAGTATGAGCAGTTCTTC	CASSPTGEYEQFF
TRBD1	TRBJ1-4	few	TRBV7-9	TGTGCCAGCAGCTTACCGGAAGGGCCAGGGGGTGAAAAACTGTTTTTT	CASSLPEGPGGEKLFF
.	TRBJ1-5	few	TRBV5-1	TGCGCCAGCAGCTGGACTACCAATCAGCCCCAGCATTTT	CASSWTTNQPQHF